This T cell receptor beta chain was recorded in a study of CXCR3-negative and CXCR3-positive naive CD8 T cells. Broader study findings: CXCR3-positive naive cells carried more hydrophobic TRB CDR3s than CXCR3-negative naive cells did. Because surface CD5 did not distinguish the naive subsets, TCR strength was inferred from TRB CDR3 properties. Similar TRBV-TRBJ usage characterized naive CXCR3-negative and CXCR3-positive cells; memory cells differed.

The study made its TRB cDNA libraries by 5' RACE, adding UMI labels. TCRdb re-called the 5' RACE reads, yielding one record per CDR3 amino acid sequence without DNA. Its table lists about 130,000 distinct CDR3 sequences. Remarks on this clonotype: Antigen specificity is unknown.

Germline V gene lookup returns CDR1 MNHEY and CDR2 SMNVEV (reference sequence). This CDR3 has 14 amino acids. All CD8+ T cell subsets were sorted in triplicate at over 250,000 cells each. The V gene is TRBV27, the J gene TRBJ2-7; TCRdb indicates TRBD1, and absent DNA this call remains unverified. The sequenced material came from naive CXCR3+ CD8+ T cells from blood. Subset of the sample: CD45RO-CCR7+CD27+CD95- naive CD8+ T cells expressing CXCR3 (TNR3+). This clonotype was sampled from a human donor in good health. Some clones in this sample may be carry-over from other donors' samples. The CDR3 spells CASSSPYRGNEQYF.